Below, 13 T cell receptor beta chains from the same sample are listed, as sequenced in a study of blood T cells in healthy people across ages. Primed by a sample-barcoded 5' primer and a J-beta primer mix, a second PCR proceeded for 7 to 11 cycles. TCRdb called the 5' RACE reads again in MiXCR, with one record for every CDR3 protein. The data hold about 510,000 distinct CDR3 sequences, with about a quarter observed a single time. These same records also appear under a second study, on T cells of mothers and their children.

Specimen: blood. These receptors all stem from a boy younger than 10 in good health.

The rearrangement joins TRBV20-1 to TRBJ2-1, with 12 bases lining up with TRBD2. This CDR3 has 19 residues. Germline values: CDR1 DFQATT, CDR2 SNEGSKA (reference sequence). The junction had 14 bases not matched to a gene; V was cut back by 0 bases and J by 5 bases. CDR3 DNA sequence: TGCAGTGCTAGAGATAGGCTAGCGGGAGGGCCAGTCTGGAACAATGAGCAGTTCTTC. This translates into CSARDRLAGGPVWNNEQFF.

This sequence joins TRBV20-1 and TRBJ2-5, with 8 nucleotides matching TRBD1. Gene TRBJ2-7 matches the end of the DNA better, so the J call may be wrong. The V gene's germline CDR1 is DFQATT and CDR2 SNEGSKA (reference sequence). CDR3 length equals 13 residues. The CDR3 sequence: CSATTLDRAEQYF. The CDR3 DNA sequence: TGCAGTGCGACCACCCTGGACAGGGCCGAGCAGTACTTC.

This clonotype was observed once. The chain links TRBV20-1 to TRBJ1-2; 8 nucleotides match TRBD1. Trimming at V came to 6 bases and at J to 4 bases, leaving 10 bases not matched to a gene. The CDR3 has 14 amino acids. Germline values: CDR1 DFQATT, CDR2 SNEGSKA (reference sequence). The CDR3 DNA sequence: TGCAGTGCATCCTCCCGGACAGGGTCCTATGGCTACACCTTC. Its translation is CSASSRTGSYGYTF.

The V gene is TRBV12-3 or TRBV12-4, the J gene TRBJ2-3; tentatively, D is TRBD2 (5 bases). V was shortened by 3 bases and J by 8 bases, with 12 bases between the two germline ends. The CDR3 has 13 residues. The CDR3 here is CASSFNGGGTQYF. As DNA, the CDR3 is TGTGCCAGCAGTTTTAACGGCGGAGGTACGCAGTATTTT.

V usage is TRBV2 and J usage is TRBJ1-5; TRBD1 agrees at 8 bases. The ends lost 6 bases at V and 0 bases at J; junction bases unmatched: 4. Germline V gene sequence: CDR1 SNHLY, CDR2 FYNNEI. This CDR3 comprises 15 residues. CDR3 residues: CASSKDRDSNQPQHF. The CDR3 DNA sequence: TGTGCCAGCAGCAAGGACAGGGATAGCAATCAGCCCCAGCATTTT.

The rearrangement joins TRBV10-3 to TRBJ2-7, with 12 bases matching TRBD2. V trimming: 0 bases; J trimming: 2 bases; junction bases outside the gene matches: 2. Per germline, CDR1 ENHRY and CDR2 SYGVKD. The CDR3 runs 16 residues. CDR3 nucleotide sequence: TGTGCCATCAGTGAGTCGCCTAGCGGGGGGGCCTACGAGCAGTACTTC. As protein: CAISESPSGGAYEQYF.

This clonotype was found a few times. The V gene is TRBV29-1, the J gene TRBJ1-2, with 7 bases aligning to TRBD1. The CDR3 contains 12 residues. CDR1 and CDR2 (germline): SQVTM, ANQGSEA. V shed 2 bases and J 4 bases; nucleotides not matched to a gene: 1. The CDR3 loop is CSVETGAYGYTF. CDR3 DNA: TGCAGCGTTGAAACAGGGGCCTATGGCTACACCTTC.

The CDR3 nucleotides are TGTGCCACCAGCAGTGAAGGGGCGGGTGAAAAACTGTTTTTT. Translation: CATSSEGAGEKLFF. The chain couples TRBV15 to TRBJ1-4; the D gene is possibly TRBD1 (5 bases). This CDR3 region has 14 residues. CDR1 is LNHNV and CDR2 is YYDKDF in the germline V gene (reference sequence). The germline V and J ends were trimmed by 3 bases and 7 bases, with 12 bases remaining between them.

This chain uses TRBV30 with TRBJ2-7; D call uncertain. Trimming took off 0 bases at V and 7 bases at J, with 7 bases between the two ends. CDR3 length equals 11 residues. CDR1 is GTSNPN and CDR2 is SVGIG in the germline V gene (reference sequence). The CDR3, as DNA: TGTGCCTGGAGTGTATTAACAGAGCAGTACTTC. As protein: CAWSVLTEQYF.

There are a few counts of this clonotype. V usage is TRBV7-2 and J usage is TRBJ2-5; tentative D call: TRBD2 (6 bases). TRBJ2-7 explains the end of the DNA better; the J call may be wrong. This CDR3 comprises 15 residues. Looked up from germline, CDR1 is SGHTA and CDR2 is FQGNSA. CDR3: CASSLGVAVFYEQYF. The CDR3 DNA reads TGTGCCAGCAGCTTAGGAGTAGCGGTCTTCTACGAGCAGTACTTC.

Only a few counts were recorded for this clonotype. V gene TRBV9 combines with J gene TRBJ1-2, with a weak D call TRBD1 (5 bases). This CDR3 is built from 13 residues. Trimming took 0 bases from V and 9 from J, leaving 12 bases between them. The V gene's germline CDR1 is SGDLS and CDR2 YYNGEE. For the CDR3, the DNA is TGTGCCAGCAGCGTAGAAGACAGCCGCAGCTACACCTTC. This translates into CASSVEDSRSYTF.

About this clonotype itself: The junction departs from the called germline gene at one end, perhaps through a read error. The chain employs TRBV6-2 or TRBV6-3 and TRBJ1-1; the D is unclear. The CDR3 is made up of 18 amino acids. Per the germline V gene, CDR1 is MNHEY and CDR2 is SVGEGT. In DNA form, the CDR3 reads TGTGCCGGCAGTTACTCCCCGCGGGATACTTTTCCGGGGACTGAAGCTTTCTTT. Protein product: CAGSYSPRDTFPGTEAFF.

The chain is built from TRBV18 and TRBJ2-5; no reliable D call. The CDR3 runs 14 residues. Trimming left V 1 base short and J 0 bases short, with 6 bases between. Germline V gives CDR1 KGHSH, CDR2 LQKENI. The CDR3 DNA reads TGTGCCAGCTCACCACTGTCGGACCAAGAGACCCAGTACTTC. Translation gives CASSPLSDQETQYF.